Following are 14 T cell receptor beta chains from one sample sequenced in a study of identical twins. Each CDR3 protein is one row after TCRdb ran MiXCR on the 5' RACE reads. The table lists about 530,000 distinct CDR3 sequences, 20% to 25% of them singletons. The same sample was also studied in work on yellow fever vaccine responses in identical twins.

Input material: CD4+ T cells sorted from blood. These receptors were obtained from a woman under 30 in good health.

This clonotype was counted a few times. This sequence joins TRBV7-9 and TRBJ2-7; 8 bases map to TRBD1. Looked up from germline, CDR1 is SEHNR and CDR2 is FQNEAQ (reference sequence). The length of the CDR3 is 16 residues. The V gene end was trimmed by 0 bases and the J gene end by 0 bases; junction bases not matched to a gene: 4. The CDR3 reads CASSLARGPVSYEQYV. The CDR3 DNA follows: TGTGCCAGCAGCTTAGCCAGGGGGCCTGTCTCCTACGAGCAGTACGTC.

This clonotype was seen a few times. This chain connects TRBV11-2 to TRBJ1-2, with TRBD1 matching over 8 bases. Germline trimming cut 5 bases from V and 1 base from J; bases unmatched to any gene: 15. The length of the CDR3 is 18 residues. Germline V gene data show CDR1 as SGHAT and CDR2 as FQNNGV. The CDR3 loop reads CASSAGGKTAKVNYGYTF. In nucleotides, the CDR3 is TGTGCCAGCAGCGCAGGGGGCAAAACGGCGAAGGTTAACTATGGCTACACCTTC.

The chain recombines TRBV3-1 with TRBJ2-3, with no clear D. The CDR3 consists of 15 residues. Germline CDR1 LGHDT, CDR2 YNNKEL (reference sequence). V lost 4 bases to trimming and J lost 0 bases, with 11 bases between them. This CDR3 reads CASSPGVTSTDTQYF. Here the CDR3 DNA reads TGTGCCAGCAGCCCCGGAGTCACTAGCACAGATACGCAGTATTTT.

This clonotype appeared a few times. The CDR3: CASSSAGGGNEQFF. CDR3 nucleotide sequence: TGTGCCAGCAGCTCAGCGGGGGGAGGGAATGAGCAGTTCTTC. This chain joins TRBV21-1 and TRBJ2-1; TRBD2, the D gene given by the table, was not confirmed from the DNA. TRBV21-1 is a pseudogene locus. CDR3 length: 14 amino acids.

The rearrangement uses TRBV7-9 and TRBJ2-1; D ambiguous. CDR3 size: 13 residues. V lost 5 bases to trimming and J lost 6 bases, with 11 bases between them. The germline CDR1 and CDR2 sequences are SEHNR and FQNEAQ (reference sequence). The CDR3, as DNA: TGTGCCAGCAGCCCGAAGGGTATCAATGAGCAGTTCTTC. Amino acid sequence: CASSPKGINEQFF.

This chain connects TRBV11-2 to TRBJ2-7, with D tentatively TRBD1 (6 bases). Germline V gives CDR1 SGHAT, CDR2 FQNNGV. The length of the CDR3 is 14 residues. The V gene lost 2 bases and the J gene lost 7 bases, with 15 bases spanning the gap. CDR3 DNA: TGTGCCAGCAGCTTAAGGGCAGGGGCAGGGGAGCAGTACGTC. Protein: CASSLRAGAGEQYV.

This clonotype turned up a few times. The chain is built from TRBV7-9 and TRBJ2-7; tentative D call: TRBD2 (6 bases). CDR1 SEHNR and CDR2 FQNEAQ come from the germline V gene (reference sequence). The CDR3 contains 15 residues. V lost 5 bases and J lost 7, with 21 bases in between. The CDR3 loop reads CASSLALGAAGEQYF. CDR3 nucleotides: TGTGCCAGCAGCCTTGCTTTAGGGGCCGCGGGAGAGCAGTACTTC.

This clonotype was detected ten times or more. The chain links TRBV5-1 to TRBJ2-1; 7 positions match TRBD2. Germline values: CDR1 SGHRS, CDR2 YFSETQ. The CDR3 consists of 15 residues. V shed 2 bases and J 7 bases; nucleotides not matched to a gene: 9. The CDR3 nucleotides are TGCGCCAGCAGCTTAGCGAGCGGGACTGCTAATGAGCAGTTCTTC. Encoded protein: CASSLASGTANEQFF.

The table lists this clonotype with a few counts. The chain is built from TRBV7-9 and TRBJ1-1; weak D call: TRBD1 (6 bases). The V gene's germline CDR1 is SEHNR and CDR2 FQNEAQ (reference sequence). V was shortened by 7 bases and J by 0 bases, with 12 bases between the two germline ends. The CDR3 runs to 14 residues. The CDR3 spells CASTLQGLNTEAFF. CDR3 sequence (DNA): TGTGCCAGCACCCTACAGGGATTGAACACTGAAGCTTTCTTT.

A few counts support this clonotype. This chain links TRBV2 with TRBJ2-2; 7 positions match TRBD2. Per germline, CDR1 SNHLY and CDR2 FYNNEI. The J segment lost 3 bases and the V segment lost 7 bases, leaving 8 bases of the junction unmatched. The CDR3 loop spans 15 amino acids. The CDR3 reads CASTPAGPDTGELFF. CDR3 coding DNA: TGTGCCAGCACCCCAGCGGGACCAGACACCGGGGAGCTGTTTTTT.

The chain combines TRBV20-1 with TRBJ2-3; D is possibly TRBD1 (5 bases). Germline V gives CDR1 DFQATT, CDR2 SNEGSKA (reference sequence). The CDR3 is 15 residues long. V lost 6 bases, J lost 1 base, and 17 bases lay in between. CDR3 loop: CSAPQQGHRTDTQYF. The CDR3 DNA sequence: TGCAGTGCACCGCAGCAGGGCCACCGCACAGATACGCAGTATTTT.

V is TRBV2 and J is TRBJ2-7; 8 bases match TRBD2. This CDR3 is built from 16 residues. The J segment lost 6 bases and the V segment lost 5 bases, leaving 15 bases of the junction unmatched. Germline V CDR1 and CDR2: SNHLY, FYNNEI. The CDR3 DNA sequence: TGTGCCAGCAGTCCCGATAGGATCCAGCGGGGGCCCGAGCAGTACGTC. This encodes CASSPDRIQRGPEQYV.

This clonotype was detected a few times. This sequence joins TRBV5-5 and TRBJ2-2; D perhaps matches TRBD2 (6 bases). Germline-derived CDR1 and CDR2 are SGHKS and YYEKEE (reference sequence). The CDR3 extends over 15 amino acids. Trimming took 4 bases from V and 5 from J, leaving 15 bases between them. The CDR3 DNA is TGTGCCAGCAGCCGGACTATTGAAGAAACCGGGGAGCTGTTTTTT. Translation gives CASSRTIEETGELFF.

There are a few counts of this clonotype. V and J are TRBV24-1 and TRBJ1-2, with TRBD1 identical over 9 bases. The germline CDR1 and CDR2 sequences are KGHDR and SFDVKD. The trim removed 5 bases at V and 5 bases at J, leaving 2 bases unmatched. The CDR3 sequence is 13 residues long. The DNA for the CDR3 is TGTGCCACCAGTGGCGGACAGGGGTATGGCTACACCTTC. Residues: CATSGGQGYGYTF.